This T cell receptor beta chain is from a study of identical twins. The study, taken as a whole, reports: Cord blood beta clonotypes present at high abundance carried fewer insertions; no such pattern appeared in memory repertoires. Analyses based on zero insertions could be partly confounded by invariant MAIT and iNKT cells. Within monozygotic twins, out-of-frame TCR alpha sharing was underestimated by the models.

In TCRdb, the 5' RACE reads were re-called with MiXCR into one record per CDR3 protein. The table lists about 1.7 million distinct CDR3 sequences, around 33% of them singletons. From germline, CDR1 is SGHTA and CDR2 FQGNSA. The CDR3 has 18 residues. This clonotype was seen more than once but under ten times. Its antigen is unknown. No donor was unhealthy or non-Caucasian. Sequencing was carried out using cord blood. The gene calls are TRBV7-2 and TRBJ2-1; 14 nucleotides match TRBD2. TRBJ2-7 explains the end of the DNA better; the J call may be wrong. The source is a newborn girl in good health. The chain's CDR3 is CASSLIGTSGSSYNEQYF. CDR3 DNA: TGTGCCAGCAGCTTAATCGGGACTAGCGGGAGCTCCTACAATGAGCAGTACTTC.